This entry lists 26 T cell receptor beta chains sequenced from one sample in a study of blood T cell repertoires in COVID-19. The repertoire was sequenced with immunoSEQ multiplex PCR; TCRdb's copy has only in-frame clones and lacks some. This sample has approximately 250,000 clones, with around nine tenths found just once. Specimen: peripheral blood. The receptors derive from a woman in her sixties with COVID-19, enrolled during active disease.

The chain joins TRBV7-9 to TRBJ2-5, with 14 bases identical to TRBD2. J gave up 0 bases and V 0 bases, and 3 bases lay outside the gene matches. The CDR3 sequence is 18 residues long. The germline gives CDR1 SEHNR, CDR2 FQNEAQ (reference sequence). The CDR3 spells CASSLAVGLAGDQETQYF. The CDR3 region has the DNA TGTGCCAGCAGCTTAGCCGTGGGACTAGCGGGAGACCAAGAGACCCAGTACTTC.

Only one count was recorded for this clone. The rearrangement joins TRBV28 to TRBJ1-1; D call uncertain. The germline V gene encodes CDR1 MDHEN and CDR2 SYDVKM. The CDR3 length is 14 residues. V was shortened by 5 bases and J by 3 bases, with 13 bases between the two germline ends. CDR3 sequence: CASSVRRWDTEAFF. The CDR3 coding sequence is TGTGCCAGCAGTGTGAGGCGATGGGACACTGAAGCTTTCTTT.

The DNA for the CDR3 is TGTGCCAGCAGCGCCGGGACAGGGACTTCTGGGTCGCAGTATTTT. The encoded protein is CASSAGTGTSGSQYF. The chain recombines TRBV9 with TRBJ2-3, with 9 nucleotides matching TRBD1. This CDR3 spans 15 amino acids. Germline V gives CDR1 SGDLS, CDR2 YYNGEE. The ends lost 3 bases at V and 10 bases at J; junction bases unmatched: 12. Combining the CDR3 with reference TRBV9 and TRBJ2-3 gives the whole variable domain DSGVTQTPKHLITATGQRVTLRCSPRSGDLSVYWYQQSLDQGLQFLIQYYNGEERAKGNILERFSAQQFPDLHSELNLSSLELGDSALYFCASSAGTGTSGSQYFGPGTRLTVL.

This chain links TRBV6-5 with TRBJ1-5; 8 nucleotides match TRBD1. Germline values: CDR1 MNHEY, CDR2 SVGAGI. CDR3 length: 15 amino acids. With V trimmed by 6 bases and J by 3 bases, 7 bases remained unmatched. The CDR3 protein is CASRIDRGFNQPQHF. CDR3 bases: TGTGCCAGCAGGATAGACAGGGGATTCAATCAGCCCCAGCATTTT.

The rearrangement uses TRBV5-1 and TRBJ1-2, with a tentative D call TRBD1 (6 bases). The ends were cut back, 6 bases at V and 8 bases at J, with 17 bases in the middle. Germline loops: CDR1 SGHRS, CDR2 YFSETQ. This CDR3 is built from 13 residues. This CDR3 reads CASTSLQGYGYTF. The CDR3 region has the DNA TGCGCCAGCACTTCGCTGCAGGGGTACGGCTACACCTTC.

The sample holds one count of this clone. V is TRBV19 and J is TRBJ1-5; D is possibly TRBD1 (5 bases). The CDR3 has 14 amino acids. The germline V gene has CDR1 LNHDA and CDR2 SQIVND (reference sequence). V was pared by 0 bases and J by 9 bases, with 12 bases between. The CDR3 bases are TGTGCCAGTAGTATAGACAGGGCTGTCGGGCCCCAGCATTTT. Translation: CASSIDRAVGPQHF.

The CDR3 DNA follows: TGCGCCAGCAGGAAGACAGGGGCTAGCGTGAACACCGGGGAGCTGTTTTTT. The encoded protein is CASRKTGASVNTGELFF. This chain uses TRBV5-1 with TRBJ2-2, with 8 bases that match TRBD1. The length of the CDR3 is 17 residues. Trimming cost V 5 bases and J 1 base; bases outside gene matches: 10. Germline-derived CDR1 and CDR2 are SGHRS and YFSETQ.

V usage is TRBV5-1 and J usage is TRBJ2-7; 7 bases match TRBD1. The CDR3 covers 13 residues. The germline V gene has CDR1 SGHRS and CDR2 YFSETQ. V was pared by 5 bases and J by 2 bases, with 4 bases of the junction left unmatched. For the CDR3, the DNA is TGCGCCAGCAGTCGGGACAGCACCTACGAGCAGTACTTC. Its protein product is CASSRDSTYEQYF.

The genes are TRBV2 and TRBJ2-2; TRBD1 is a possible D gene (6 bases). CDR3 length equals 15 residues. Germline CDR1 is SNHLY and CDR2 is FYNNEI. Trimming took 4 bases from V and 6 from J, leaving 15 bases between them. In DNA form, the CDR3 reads TGTGCCAGCAGTGCTCCGGCAGGGGTATCCGGGGAGCTGTTTTTT. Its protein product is CASSAPAGVSGELFF.

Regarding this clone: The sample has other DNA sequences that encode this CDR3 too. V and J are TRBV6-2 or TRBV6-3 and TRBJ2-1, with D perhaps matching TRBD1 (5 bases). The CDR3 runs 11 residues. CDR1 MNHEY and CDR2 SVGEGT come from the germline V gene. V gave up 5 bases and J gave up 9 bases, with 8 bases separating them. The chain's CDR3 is CASSQGGEQFF. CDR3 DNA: TGTGCCAGCAGTCAGGGTGGTGAGCAGTTCTTC.

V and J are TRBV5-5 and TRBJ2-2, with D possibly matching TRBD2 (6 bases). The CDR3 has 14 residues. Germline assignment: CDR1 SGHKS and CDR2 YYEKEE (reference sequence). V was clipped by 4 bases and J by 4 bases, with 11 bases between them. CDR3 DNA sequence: TGTGCCAGCAGCCGGACTACTCTCACCGGGGAGCTGTTTTTT. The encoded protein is CASSRTTLTGELFF.

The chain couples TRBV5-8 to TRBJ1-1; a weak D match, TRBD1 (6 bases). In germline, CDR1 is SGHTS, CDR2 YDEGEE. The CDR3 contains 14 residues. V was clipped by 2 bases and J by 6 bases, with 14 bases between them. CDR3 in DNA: TGTGCCAGCAGCTTTTTACAGGGTTCCCCTGAAGCTTTCTTT. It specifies CASSFLQGSPEAFF.

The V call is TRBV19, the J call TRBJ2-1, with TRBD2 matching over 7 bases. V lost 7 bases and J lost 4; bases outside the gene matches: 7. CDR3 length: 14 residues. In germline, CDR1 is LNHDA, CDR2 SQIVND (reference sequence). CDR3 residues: CASNPSGPYNEQFF. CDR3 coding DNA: TGTGCCAGTAATCCTAGCGGTCCTTACAATGAGCAGTTCTTC.

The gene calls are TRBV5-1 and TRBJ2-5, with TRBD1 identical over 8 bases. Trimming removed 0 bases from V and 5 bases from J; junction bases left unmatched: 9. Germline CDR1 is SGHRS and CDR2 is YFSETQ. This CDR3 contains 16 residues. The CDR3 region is CASSLAGQASRETQYF. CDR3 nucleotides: TGCGCCAGCAGCTTGGCGGGACAGGCCTCGAGGGAGACCCAGTACTTC.

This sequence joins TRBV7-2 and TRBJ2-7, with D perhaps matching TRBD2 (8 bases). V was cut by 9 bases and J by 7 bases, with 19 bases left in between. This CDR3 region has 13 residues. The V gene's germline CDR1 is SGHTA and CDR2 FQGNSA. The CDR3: CASRGGQLGEQYF. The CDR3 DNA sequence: TGTGCCAGTCGGGGGGGACAGCTTGGGGAGCAGTACTTC.

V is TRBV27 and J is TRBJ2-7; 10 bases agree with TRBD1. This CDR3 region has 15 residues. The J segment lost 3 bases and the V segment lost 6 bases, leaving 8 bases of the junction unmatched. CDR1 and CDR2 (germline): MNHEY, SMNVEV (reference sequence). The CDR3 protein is CASRDTGTGDYEQYF. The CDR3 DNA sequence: TGTGCCAGCAGGGATACCGGGACAGGGGACTACGAGCAGTACTTC.

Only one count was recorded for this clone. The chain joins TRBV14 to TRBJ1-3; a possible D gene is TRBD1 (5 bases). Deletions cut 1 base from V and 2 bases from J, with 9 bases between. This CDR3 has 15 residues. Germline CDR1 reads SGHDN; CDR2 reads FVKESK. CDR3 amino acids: CASSQGLGAGNTIYF. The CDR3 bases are TGTGCCAGCAGCCAAGGCCTAGGGGCTGGAAACACCATATATTTT. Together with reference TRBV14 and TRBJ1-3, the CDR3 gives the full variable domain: EAGVTQFPSHSVIEKGQTVTLRCDPISGHDNLYWYRRVMGKEIKFLLHFVKESKQDESGMPNNRFLAERTGGTYSTLKVQPAELEDSGVYFCASSQGLGAGNTIYFGEGSWLTVV.

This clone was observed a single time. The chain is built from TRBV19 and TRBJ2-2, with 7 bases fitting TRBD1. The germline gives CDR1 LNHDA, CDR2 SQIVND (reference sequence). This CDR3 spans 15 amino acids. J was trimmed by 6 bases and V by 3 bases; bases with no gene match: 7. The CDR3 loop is CASSMRTGRAGELFF. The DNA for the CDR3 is TGTGCCAGTAGTATGCGGACAGGCCGGGCCGGGGAGCTGTTTTTT. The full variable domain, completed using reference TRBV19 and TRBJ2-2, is DGGITQSPKYLFRKEGQNVTLSCEQNLNHDAMYWYRQDPGQGLRLIYYSQIVNDFQKGDIAEGYSVSREKKESFPLTVTSAQKNPTAFYLCASSMRTGRAGELFFGEGSRLTVL.

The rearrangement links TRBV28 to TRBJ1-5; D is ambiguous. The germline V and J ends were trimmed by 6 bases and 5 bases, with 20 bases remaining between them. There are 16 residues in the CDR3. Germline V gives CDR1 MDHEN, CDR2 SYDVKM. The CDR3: CASSPNLGSGDQPQHF. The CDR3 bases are TGTGCCAGCAGCCCCAATTTGGGATCGGGAGATCAGCCCCAGCATTTT.

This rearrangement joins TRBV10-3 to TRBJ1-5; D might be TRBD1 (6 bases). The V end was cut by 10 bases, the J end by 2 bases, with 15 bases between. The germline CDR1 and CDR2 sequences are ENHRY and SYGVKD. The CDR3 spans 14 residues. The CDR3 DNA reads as TGTGCCACCGGCACAGGGAACGGCAATCAGCCCCAGCATTTT. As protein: CATGTGNGNQPQHF.

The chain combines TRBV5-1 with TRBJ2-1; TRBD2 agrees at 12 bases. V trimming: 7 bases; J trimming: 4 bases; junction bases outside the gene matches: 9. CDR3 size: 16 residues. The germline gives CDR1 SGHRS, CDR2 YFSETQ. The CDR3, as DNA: TGCGCCAGCGATACGGGACTAGCGGGTATTTACAATGAGCAGTTCTTC. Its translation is CASDTGLAGIYNEQFF.

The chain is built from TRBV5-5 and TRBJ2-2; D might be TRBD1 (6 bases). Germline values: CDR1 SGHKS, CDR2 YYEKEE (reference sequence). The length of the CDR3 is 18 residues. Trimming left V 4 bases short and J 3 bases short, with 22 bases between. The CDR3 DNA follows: TGTGCCAGCAGCCTTGGGGATACAGGGTTGGCACACACCGGGGAGCTGTTTTTT. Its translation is CASSLGDTGLAHTGELFF. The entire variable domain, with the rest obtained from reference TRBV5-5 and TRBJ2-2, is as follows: DAGVTQSPTHLIKTRGQQVTLRCSPISGHKSVSWYQQVLGQGPQFIFQYYEKEERGRGNFPDRFSARQFPNYSSELNVNALLLGDSALYLCASSLGDTGLAHTGELFFGEGSRLTVL.

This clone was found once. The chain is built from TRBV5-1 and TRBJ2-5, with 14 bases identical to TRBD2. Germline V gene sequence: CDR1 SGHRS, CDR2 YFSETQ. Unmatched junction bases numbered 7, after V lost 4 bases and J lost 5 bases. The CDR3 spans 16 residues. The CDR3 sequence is CASSAGLAGVRETQYF. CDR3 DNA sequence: TGCGCCAGCAGCGCGGGACTAGCGGGAGTTCGGGAGACCCAGTACTTC.

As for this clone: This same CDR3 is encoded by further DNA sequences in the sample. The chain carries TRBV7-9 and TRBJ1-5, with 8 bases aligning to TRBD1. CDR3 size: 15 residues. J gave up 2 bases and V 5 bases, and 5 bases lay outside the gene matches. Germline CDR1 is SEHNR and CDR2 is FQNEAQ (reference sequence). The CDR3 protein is CASSGPGQGNQPQHF. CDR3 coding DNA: TGTGCCAGCAGCGGCCCGGGACAGGGCAATCAGCCCCAGCATTTT.

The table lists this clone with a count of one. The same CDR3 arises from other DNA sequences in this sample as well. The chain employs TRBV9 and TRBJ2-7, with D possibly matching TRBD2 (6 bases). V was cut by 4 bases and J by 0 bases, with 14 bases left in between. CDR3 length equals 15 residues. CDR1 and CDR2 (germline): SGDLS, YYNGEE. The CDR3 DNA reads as TGTGCCAGCAGCCCTCGGGGAGGCTTCTCCTACGAGCAGTACTTC. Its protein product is CASSPRGGFSYEQYF.

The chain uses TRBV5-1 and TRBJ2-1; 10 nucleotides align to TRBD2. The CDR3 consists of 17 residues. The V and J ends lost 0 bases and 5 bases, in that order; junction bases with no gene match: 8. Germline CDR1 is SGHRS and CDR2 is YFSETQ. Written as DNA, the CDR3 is TGCGCCAGCAGCTTGGTTCTAGCGGGAGCCTTGAACAATGAGCAGTTCTTC. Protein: CASSLVLAGALNNEQFF. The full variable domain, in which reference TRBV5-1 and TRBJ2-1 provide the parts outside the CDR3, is KAGVTQTPRYLIKTRGQQVTLSCSPISGHRSVSWYQQTPGQGLQFLFEYFSETQRNKGNFPGRFSGRQFSNSRSEMNVSTLELGDSALYLCASSLVLAGALNNEQFFGPGTRLTVL.